Listed below are T cell receptor beta chains from one sample, sequenced in a study of control samples from healthy donors and cancer patients. Clones were read by immunoSEQ multiplex PCR, and TCRdb kept only the in-frame ones, dropping some. The data hold under 150,000 clones, with around 87% observed a single time. The sample comprised blood. Receptor source: a man in his 60s in good health. The CDR3 runs from the conserved cysteine through the conserved F or W. Each record gives: V gene, D gene, CDR3 protein. A D gene is named only where the DNA matches it firmly.

>TRBV19|-
CASSISDSSGANVLTF
>TRBV18|-
CASSHSGGNYGYTF
>TRBV28|-
CASSWDIAYEQYF
>TRBV7-2|-
CASSLEGKRLSYGYTF
>TRBV19|-
CASSIKDFLNTEAFF
>TRBV27|-
CASSFQGNEKLFF
>TRBV12-3/TRBV12-4|TRBD1
CASSLATGDGYTF
>TRBV2|-
CASRRTGYEQYF
>TRBV7-2|-
CASSLRDFNEQFF
>TRBV4-2|-
CASSQERGEKLFF
>TRBV7-2|TRBD1
CASSPATGGVVSPLHF
>TRBV6-5|TRBD1
CASSYSSDRGQQFF
>TRBV6-5|-
CASSYSTGAYGYTF
>TRBV3-1/TRBV3-2|-
CASSQDVDGTAEQYF